A single sample gave rise to the 9 T cell receptor beta chains below, sequenced in a study of cytomegalovirus exposure and HLA in healthy donors. 60 Vbeta and 13 Jbeta primers were used in PCR. Produced via immunoSEQ multiplex PCR; TCRdb's table is partial and in-frame only. The repertoire includes about 170,000 clones, approximately 59% of them detected once, and 2.5% to 3% sits in the top ten. Sequenced: PBMCs. The receptors here all came from a man in his forties or fifties in good health and CMV-seronegative.

The chain combines TRBV28 with TRBJ2-3; TRBD2 agrees at 11 bases. The length of the CDR3 is 15 residues. V was pared by 9 bases and J by 3 bases, with 8 bases of the junction left unmatched. CDR1 is MDHEN, CDR2 SYDVKM, per germline. CDR3 DNA sequence: TGTGCCAGTATGGGGCCTAGCGGGGGGACAGATACGCAGTATTTT. Translated: CASMGPSGGTDTQYF.

The CDR3 sequence: CASSPGLLTQETQYF. CDR3 nucleotides: TGTGCCAGCAGTCCCGGACTACTCACCCAAGAGACCCAGTACTTC. V is TRBV27 and J is TRBJ2-5; TRBD2 might be the D (6 bases). Germline CDR1 reads MNHEY; CDR2 reads SMNVEV (reference sequence). The CDR3 runs 15 residues. V was pared by 5 bases and J by 1 base, with 14 bases between.

As concerns this clone: A junction end diverges from the germline sequence, so it may reflect a read error. The chain is built from TRBV7-9 and TRBJ1-2; no firm D call. CDR3 size: 16 residues. Germline assignment: CDR1 SEHNR and CDR2 FQNEAQ (reference sequence). CDR3 sequence reads: CSSSLGRTAKDYGYTF. CDR3 coding DNA: TGTTCCAGCAGCTTAGGTAGAACCGCGAAAGACTATGGCTACACCTTC.

This clone appeared once. This chain joins TRBV7-9 and TRBJ1-2; D possibly corresponds to TRBD1 (5 bases). Deletions cut 5 bases from V and 5 bases from J, with 9 bases between. This CDR3 is built from 12 residues. Germline CDR1 SEHNR, CDR2 FQNEAQ (reference sequence). The CDR3 region is CASSLEGYGYTF. The CDR3 region has the DNA TGTGCCAGCAGCCTAGAGGGGTATGGCTACACCTTC.

This chain links TRBV5-8 with TRBJ2-7; D is perhaps TRBD2 (5 bases). CDR3 length equals 15 residues. V lost 5 bases and J lost 1, with 16 bases in between. Germline V gene sequence: CDR1 SGHTS, CDR2 YDEGEE. The CDR3 protein is CASRLLEVLSYEQYF. DNA for the CDR3: TGTGCCAGCAGGCTACTAGAGGTTTTGTCCTACGAGCAGTACTTC. Full variable domain (missing parts from reference TRBV5-8 and TRBJ2-7): EAGVTQSPTHLIKTRGQQATLRCSPISGHTSVYWYQQALGLGLQFLLWYDEGEERNRGNFPPRFSGRQFPNYSSELNVNALELEDSALYLCASRLLEVLSYEQYFGPGTRLTVT.

This sequence joins TRBV29-1 and TRBJ1-1, with TRBD1 matching over 11 bases. Germline CDR1 is SQVTM and CDR2 is ANQGSEA. V lost 2 bases and J lost 4; bases outside the gene matches: 3. The CDR3 contains 14 residues. The CDR3 sequence: CSVESGTGGTEAFF. The CDR3 DNA is TGCAGCGTTGAATCCGGGACAGGGGGCACTGAAGCTTTCTTT.

This clone was observed a handful of times. The rearrangement links TRBV5-3 to TRBJ2-7; 9 bases are a match to TRBD1. TRBV5-3 is an open reading frame whose function is uncertain. The CDR3 totals 16 residues. V lost 2 bases and J lost 8; bases outside the gene matches: 14. The CDR3 loop is CARSFDPGQGPFQQYF. As DNA, the CDR3 is TGTGCCAGAAGCTTCGACCCGGGACAGGGTCCCTTCCAGCAGTACTTC.

J is TRBJ1-2 and V is TRBV28; a possible D gene is TRBD1 (5 bases). CDR3 length: 16 residues. Per germline, CDR1 MDHEN and CDR2 SYDVKM. V was pared by 1 base and J by 8 bases, with 20 bases between. In DNA form, the CDR3 reads TGTGCCAGCAGTTTATTTTCGGTGGGGCAGGGCGGAGGCTACACCTTC. It is translated as CASSLFSVGQGGGYTF.

This chain links TRBV18 with TRBJ1-4; D is undetermined. Trimming removed 1 base from V and 5 bases from J, with 11 bases in between. The length of the CDR3 is 15 residues. The germline V gene encodes CDR1 KGHSH and CDR2 LQKENI. In DNA form, the CDR3 reads TGTGCCAGCTCACCACGGCAGGTTGGGAATGAAAAACTGTTTTTT. It codes for CASSPRQVGNEKLFF.